The rows below give T cell receptor beta chains drawn from one sample of a study of Graves' ophthalmopathy and Graves' hyperthyroidism. One entry per CDR3 protein results from TCRdb running MiXCR on the multiplex PCR reads. The table shows fewer than 400,000 distinct CDR3 sequences, with roughly 18% occurring only once. The sequenced material came from peripheral blood. The source is a woman in her late teens or twenties with Graves' ophthalmopathy. Each CDR3 is given with its conserved first and last residue. D genes are given only for firm matches. A clone size is listed for some rows: how often the clone was seen (once, few, many), or a class if it is expanded.

CDR3aa | CDR3nt | j_gene | abundance | d_gene | v_gene
CASSLPGRAAFF | TGTGCCAGCAGCTTACCGGGAAGAGCAGCTTTCTTT | TRBJ1-1 | . | . | TRBV7-3
CASSLQRNTEAFF | TGTGCCAGCAGCCTACAGAGGAACACTGAAGCTTTCTTT | TRBJ1-1 | many | . | TRBV6-1
CASSLRDLGLAPNKETQYF | TGTGCCAGCAGTTTAAGGGACCTGGGACTAGCGCCGAACAAAGAGACCCAGTACTTC | TRBJ2-5 | many | TRBD2 | TRBV28
CASRGGYYGYTF | TGTGCCAGCAGAGGGGGATACTATGGCTACACCTTC | TRBJ1-2 | many | . | TRBV6-1
CASSYLLNQETQYF | TGTGCCAGCAGTTACTTGCTAAACCAAGAGACCCAGTACTTC | TRBJ2-5 | . | . | TRBV6-2/TRBV6-3
CASSPRPGTAGAKNIQYF | TGTGCCAGCAGCCCACGCCCAGGGACAGCGGGAGCCAAAAACATTCAGTACTTC | TRBJ2-4 | many | . | TRBV11-2
CASSWAGRTEAFF | TGTGCCAGCAGTTGGGCCGGACGCACTGAAGCTTTCTTT | TRBJ1-1 | many | . | TRBV6-5
CSVEDPGLAGGLAYEQYF | TGCAGCGTTGAAGATCCGGGACTAGCGGGAGGTCTCGCCTACGAGCAGTACTTC | TRBJ2-7 | . | TRBD2 | TRBV29-1
CASSESTGNSNQPQHF | TGTGCCAGTTCGGAATCGACAGGGAATAGCAATCAGCCCCAGCATTTT | TRBJ1-5 | many | TRBD1 | TRBV6-2/TRBV6-3
CASTNRESVNTEAFF | TGTGCCAGCACCAATAGGGAGTCCGTGAACACTGAAGCTTTCTTT | TRBJ1-1 | . | . | TRBV28
CASSIGRVNTEAFF | TGTGCCAGTAGTATAGGCAGGGTGAACACTGAAGCTTTCTTT | TRBJ1-1 | many | . | TRBV19
CASKEGEQYF | TGTGCCAGCAAAGAAGGCGAGCAGTACTTC | TRBJ2-7 | many | . | TRBV27
CASSQATLREQYF | TGTGCCAGCAGCCAAGCTACCTTACGCGAGCAGTACTTC | TRBJ2-7 | many | . | TRBV3-1
CAWSGQFAYEQYF | TGTGCCTGGAGTGGACAGTTCGCTTACGAGCAGTACTTC | TRBJ2-7 | many | . | TRBV30
CASSLVDRRNTEAFF | TGTGCCAGCAGCTTAGTGGACAGGCGGAACACTGAAGCTTTCTTT | TRBJ1-1 | many | TRBD1 | TRBV7-2
CASRHQLNYGYTF | TGTGCCAGCAGACACCAGCTTAACTATGGCTACACCTTC | TRBJ1-2 | many | . | TRBV7-2
CASKIGQLQETQYF | TGTGCCAGCAAGATCGGACAGCTTCAAGAGACCCAGTACTTC | TRBJ2-5 | many | . | TRBV6-1
CASSPQGTGYEQYF | TGTGCCAGCAGCCCCCAGGGGACAGGCTACGAGCAGTACTTC | TRBJ2-7 | many | TRBD1 | TRBV6-1
CASGLGSAQPQHF | TGTGCCAGCGGTTTGGGGTCGGCTCAGCCCCAGCATTTT | TRBJ1-5 | . | . | TRBV28
CASSLLGGLAEETQYF | TGTGCCAGCAGCTTATTAGGAGGACTAGCGGAAGAGACCCAGTACTTC | TRBJ2-5 | many | TRBD2 | TRBV7-2
CASSFLAFDEQYF | TGTGCCAGCAGTTTTCTAGCGTTCGACGAGCAGTACTTC | TRBJ2-7 | few | . | TRBV12-3/TRBV12-4
CASSSPEGELFF | TGTGCCAGCAGTTCCCCGGAGGGGGAGCTGTTTTTT | TRBJ2-2 | many | . | TRBV12-3/TRBV12-4
CASSSLSRSTQYF | TGTGCCAGCAGCTCACTTAGTCGTTCGACCCAGTACTTC | TRBJ2-5 | . | . | TRBV7-2
CASSIKGNTEAFF | TGTGCCAGTAGTATCAAGGGAAACACTGAAGCTTTCTTT | TRBJ1-1 | many | . | TRBV19
CASSFSQGGGYGYTF | TGTGCCAGTAGTTTCTCACAGGGTGGTGGCTATGGCTACACCTTC | TRBJ1-2 | many | . | TRBV19
CASSYGARAFF | TGTGCCAGCAGTTACGGGGCTAGAGCTTTCTTT | TRBJ1-1 | many | . | TRBV6-2/TRBV6-3
CASSGGTSGTANTGELFF | TGTGCCAGCAGCGGTGGGACTAGCGGGACCGCGAACACCGGGGAGCTGTTTTTT | TRBJ2-2 | many | TRBD2 | TRBV4-2
CASKGAGVVGSPLHF | TGTGCCTCAAAAGGGGCAGGGGTAGTTGGGTCACCCCTCCACTTT | TRBJ1-6 | many | . | TRBV27
CASRRLASYEQYF | TGTGCCAGCCGAAGACTAGCATCCTACGAGCAGTACTTC | TRBJ2-7 | many | TRBD2 | TRBV11-2
CASSPYRGVLAEAFF | TGTGCCAGCAGTCCCTACAGGGGGGTACTTGCTGAAGCTTTCTTT | TRBJ1-1 | many | TRBD1 | TRBV6-1
CASRRGNMNTEAFF | TGTGCCAGTAGACGGGGGAACATGAACACTGAAGCTTTCTTT | TRBJ1-1 | many | . | TRBV19
CASSLAGTQYF | TGTGCCAGCAGTTTGGCGGGAACCCAGTACTTC | TRBJ2-5 | many | . | TRBV28
CASSLAGASGPYEQYF | TGTGCCAGCAGCTTGGCCGGGGCTAGCGGTCCCTACGAGCAGTACTTC | TRBJ2-7 | many | TRBD2 | TRBV5-6
CASGLYQETQYF | TGTGCTAGTGGTTTGTACCAAGAGACCCAGTACTTC | TRBJ2-5 | . | . | TRBV12-5
CASRPWGSQETQYF | TGTGCCAGCAGACCTTGGGGCAGCCAAGAGACCCAGTACTTC | TRBJ2-5 | . | . | TRBV12-3/TRBV12-4
CASSNGLFTGELFF | TGTGCCAGCAGTAACGGACTGTTCACCGGGGAGCTGTTTTTT | TRBJ2-2 | . | . | TRBV6-2/TRBV6-3
CSVWDRGTGELFF | TGCAGCGTTTGGGACAGGGGGACCGGGGAGCTGTTTTTT | TRBJ2-2 | many | TRBD1 | TRBV29-1
CSVERGTGSGEQYF | TGCAGCGTTGAAAGGGGGACAGGGAGTGGCGAGCAGTACTTC | TRBJ2-7 | many | TRBD1 | TRBV29-1